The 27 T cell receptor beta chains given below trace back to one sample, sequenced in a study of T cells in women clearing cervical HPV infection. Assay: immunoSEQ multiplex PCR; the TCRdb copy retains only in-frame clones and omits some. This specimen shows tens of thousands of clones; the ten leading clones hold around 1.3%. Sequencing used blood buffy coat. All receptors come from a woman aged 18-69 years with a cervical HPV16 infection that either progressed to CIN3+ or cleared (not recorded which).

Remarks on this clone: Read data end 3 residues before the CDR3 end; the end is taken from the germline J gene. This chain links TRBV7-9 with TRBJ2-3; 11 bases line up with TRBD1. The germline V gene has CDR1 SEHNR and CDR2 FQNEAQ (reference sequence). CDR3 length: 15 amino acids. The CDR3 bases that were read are TGTGCCAGCAGCCCCGGACAGGGGGCCCCGGAGACG. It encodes CASSPGQGAPET. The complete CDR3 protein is CASSPGQGAPETQYF. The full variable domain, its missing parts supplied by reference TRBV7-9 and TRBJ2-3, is DTGVSQNPRHKITKRGQNVTFRCDPISEHNRLYWYRQTLGQGPEFLTYFQNEAQLEKSRLLSDRFSAERPKGSFSTLEIQRTEQGDSAMYLCASSPGQGAPETQYFGPGTRLTVL.

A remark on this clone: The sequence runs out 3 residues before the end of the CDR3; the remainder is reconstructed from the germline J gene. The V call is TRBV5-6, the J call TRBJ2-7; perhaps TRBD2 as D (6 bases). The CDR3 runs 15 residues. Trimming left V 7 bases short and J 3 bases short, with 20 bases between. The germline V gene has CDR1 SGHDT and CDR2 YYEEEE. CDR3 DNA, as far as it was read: TGTGCCAGCGGCTCCATGGGACGGGGGTTCTACGAG. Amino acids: CASGSMGRGFYE. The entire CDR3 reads CASGSMGRGFYEQYF.

The sequenced CDR3 bases are TGTGCCAGCAGCTTCACTAGAGCCCACACCGGGGAG. Translating gives CASSFTRAHTGE. The whole CDR3 reads CASSFTRAHTGELFF. The chain recombines TRBV11-2 with TRBJ2-2; weak D call: TRBD2 (5 bases). From the germline J gene comes the end of the CDR3, since the read stops 3 residues before it. CDR3 length: 15 amino acids. Deletions cut 3 bases from V and 3 bases from J, with 11 bases between. Germline CDR1 reads SGHAT; CDR2 reads FQNNGV.

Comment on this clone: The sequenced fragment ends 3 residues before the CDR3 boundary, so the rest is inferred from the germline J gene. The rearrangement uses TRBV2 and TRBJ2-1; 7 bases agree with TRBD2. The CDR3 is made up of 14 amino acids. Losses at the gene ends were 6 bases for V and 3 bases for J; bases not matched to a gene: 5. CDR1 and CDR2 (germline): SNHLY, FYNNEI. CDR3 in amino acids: CASRGAGLYNEQFF. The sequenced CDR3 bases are TGTGCCAGCAGAGGAGCGGGACTCTACAATGAG.

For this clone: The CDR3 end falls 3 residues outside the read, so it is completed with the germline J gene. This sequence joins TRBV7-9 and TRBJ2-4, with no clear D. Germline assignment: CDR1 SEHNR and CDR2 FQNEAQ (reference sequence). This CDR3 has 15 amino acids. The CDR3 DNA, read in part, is TGTGCCAGCAGCTTAGTTGCGCACCGTCAGTCGGGT. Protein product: CASSLVAHRQSG. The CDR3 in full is CASSLVAHRQSGQYF.

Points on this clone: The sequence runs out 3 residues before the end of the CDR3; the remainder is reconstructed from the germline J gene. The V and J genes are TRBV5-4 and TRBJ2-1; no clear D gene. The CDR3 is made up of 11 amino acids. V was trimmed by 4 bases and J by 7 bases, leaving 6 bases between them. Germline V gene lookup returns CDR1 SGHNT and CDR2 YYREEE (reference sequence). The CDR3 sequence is CASSTGNEQFF. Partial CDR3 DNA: TGTGCCAGCAGCACCGGGAATGAG.

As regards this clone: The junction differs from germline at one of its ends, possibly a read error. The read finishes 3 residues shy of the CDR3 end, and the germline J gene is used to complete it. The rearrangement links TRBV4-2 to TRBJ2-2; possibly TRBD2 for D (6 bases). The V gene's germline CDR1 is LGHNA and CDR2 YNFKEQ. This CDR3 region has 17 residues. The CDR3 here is CASSLNPGTPNTGELFF. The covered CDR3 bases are TGCGCCAGCAGCTTAAACCCCGGGACTCCAAACACCGGGGAG.

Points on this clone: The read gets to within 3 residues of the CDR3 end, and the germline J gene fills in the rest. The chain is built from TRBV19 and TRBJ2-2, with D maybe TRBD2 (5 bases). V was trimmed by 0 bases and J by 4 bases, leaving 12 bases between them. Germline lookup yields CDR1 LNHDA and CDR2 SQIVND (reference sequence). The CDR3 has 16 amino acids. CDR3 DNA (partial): TGTGCCAGTAGTATAGATGGCGGGTTCTCCACCGGGGAG. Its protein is CASSIDGGFSTGE. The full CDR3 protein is CASSIDGGFSTGELFF.

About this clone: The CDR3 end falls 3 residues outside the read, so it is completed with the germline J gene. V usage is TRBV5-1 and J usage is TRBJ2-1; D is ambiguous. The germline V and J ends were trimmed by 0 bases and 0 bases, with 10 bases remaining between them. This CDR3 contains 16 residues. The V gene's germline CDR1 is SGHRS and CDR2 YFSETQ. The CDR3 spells CASSLELIGSYNEQFF. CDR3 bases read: TGCGCCAGCAGCTTGGAGCTCATCGGCTCCTACAATGAG.

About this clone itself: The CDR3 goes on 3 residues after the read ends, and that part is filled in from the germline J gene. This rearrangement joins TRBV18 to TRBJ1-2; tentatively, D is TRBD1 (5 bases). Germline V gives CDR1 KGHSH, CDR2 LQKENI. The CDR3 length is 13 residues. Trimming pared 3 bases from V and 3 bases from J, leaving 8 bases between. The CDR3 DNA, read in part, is TGTGCCAGCTCACCGGAACAGGACTATGGC. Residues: CASSPEQDYG. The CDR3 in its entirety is CASSPEQDYGYTF. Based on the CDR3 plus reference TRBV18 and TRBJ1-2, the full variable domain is NAGVMQNPRHLVRRRGQEARLRCSPMKGHSHVYWYRQLPEEGLKFMVYLQKENIIDESGMPKERFSAEFPKEGPSILRIQQVVRGDSAAYFCASSPEQDYGYTFGSGTRLTVV.

The CDR3 reads CSATGETYNEQFF. The part of the CDR3 DNA that was read is TGCAGTGCTACCGGGGAGACCTACAATGAG. The chain uses TRBV20-1 and TRBJ2-1, with a tentative D call TRBD2 (5 bases). Coverage ceases 3 residues before the CDR3 finishes, and the germline J gene fills in the end. The CDR3 contains 13 residues. In germline, CDR1 is DFQATT, CDR2 SNEGSKA (reference sequence). V lost 4 bases and J lost 2, with 9 bases in between.

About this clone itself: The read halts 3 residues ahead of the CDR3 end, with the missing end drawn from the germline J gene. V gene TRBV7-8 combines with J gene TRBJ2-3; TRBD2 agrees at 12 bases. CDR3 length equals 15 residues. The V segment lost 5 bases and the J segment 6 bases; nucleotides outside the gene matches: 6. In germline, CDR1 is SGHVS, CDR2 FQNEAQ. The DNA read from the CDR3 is TGTGCCAGCAGCCCACTAGCGGGAGGCGTCGATACG. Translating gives CASSPLAGGVDT. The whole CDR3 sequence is CASSPLAGGVDTQYF.

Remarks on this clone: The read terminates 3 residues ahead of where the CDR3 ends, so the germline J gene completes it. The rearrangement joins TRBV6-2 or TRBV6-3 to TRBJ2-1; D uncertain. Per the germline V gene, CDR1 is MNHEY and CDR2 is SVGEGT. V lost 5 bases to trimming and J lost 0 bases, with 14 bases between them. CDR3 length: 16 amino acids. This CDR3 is CASSRPDAVSYNEQFF. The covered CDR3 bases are TGTGCCAGCAGTCGGCCTGATGCGGTCTCCTACAATGAG.

The CDR3 region is CASSQTQGPYGYTF. CDR3 DNA (partial): TGTGCCAGCAGCCAAACCCAGGGTCCCTATGGC. This chain connects TRBV7-9 to TRBJ1-2; perhaps TRBD1 as D (5 bases). The read comes to an end 3 residues before the CDR3 does, leaving the germline J gene to fill in the end. CDR1 and CDR2 from the germline V gene are SEHNR and FQNEAQ (reference sequence). The CDR3 runs 14 residues. With 5 bases removed from V and 4 bases from J, the gap between germline ends came to 14 bases.

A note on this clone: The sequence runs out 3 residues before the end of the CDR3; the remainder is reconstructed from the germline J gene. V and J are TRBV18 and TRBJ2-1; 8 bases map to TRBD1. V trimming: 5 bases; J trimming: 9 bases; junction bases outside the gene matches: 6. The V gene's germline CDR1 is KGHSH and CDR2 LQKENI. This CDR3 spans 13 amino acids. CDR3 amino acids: CASSKTGDSEQFF. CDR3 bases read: TGTGCCAGCTCAAAGACAGGGGACAGTGAG. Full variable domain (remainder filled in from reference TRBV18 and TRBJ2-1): NAGVMQNPRHLVRRRGQEARLRCSPMKGHSHVYWYRQLPEEGLKFMVYLQKENIIDESGMPKERFSAEFPKEGPSILRIQQVVRGDSAAYFCASSKTGDSEQFFGPGTRLTVL.

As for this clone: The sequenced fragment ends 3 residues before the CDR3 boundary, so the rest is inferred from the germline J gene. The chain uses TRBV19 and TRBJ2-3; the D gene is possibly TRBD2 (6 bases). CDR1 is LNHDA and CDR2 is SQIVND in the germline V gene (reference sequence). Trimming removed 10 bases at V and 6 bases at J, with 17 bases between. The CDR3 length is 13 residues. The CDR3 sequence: CATRGVSGDTQYF. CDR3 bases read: TGTGCCACGCGCGGGGTTTCAGGGGATACG.

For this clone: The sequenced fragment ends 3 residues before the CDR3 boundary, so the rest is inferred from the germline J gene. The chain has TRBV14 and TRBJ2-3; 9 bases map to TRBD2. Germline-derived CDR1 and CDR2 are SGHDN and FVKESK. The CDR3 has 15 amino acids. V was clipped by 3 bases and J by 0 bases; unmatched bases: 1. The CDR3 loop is CASSQRGGSTDTQYF. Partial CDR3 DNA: TGTGCCAGCAGCCAGCGGGGGGGCAGCACAGATACG.

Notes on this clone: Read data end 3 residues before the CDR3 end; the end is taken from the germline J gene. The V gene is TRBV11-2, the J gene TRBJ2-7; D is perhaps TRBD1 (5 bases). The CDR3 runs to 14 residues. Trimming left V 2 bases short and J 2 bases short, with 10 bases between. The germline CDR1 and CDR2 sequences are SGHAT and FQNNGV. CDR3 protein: CASSLKQATYEQYF. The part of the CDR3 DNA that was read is TGTGCCAGCAGCTTAAAACAGGCGACCTACGAG.

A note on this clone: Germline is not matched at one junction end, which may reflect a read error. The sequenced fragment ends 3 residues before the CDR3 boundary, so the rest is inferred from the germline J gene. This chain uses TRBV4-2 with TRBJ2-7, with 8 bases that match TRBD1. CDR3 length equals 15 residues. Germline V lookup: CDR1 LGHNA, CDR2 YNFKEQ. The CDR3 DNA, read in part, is TGCGCCAGCAGCCACTCCGGGACAGGAGAATACGAG. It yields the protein CASSHSGTGEYE. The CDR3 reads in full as CASSHSGTGEYEQYF.

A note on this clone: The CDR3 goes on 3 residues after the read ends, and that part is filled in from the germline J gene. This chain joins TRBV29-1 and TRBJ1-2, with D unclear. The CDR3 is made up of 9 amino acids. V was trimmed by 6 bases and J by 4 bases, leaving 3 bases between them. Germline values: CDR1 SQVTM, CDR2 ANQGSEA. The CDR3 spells CSVSYGYTF. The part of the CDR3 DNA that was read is TGCAGCGTCAGCTATGGC.

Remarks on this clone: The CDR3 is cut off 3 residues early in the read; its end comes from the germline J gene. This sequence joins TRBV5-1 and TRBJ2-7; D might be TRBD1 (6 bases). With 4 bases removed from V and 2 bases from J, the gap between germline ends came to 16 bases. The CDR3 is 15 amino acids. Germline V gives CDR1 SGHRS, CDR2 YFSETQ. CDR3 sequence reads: CASSHGQTNTYEQYF. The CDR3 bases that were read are TGCGCCAGCAGCCATGGACAGACTAATACCTACGAG.

The sequenced CDR3 bases are TGTGCCAGCAGTGAAAACAGAGCCAGCAATCAGCCC. It encodes CASSENRASNQP. The complete CDR3 protein is CASSENRASNQPQHF. The chain uses TRBV2 and TRBJ1-5; unclear D gene. The CDR3 end falls 3 residues outside the read, so it is completed with the germline J gene. There are 15 residues in the CDR3. V shed 2 bases and J shed 1 base, with 9 bases lying between them. The germline CDR1 and CDR2 sequences are SNHLY and FYNNEI.

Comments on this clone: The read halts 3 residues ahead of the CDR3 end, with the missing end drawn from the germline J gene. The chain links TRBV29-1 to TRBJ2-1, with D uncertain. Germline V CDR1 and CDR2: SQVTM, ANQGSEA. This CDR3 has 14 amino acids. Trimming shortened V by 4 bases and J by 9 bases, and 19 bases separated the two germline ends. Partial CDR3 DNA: TGCAGCGTTGGGTTGCGGCTATCATGGTCTGAG. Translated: CSVGLRLSWSE. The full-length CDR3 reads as CSVGLRLSWSEQFF.

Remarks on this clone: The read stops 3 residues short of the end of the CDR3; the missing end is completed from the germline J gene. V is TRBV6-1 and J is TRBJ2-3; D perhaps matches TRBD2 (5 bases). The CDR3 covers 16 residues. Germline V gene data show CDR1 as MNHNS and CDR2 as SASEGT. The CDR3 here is CASSESRGEGNQPQYF. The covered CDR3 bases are TGTGCCAGCAGTGAATCCCGGGGTGAGGGCAATCAGCCG.

The part of the CDR3 DNA that was read is TGTGCCAGTATGGACAGGACGGCTGGGGCCAACGTC. Translated, it gives CASMDRTAGANV. The whole CDR3 region reads CASMDRTAGANVLTF. The rearrangement uses TRBV19 and TRBJ2-6; 7 nucleotides align to TRBD1. The read falls 3 residues short of the CDR3 end, and the missing part is taken from the germline J gene. V trimming: 7 bases; J trimming: 2 bases; junction bases outside the gene matches: 5. The CDR3 is made up of 15 amino acids. Germline V gene data show CDR1 as LNHDA and CDR2 as SQIVND (reference sequence).

CDR3 loop: CASSVLTSAGSYEQYF. The CDR3 bases that were read are TGTGCCAGCAGCGTACTTACTAGCGCCGGCTCCTACGAG. This chain links TRBV7-6 with TRBJ2-7; 7 bases map to TRBD2. The observed sequence ends 3 residues before the CDR3 terminus, with the missing tail filled in from the germline J gene. Germline loops: CDR1 SGHVS, CDR2 FNYEAQ. V lost 5 bases to trimming and J lost 0 bases; unmatched junction nucleotides: 10. The CDR3 extends over 16 amino acids.

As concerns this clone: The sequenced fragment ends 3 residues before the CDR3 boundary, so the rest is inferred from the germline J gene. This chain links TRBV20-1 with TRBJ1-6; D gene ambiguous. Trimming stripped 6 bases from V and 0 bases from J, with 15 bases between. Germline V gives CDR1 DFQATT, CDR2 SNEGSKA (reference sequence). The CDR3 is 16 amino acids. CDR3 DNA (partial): TGCAGTGCCGCCACAGCCCCGAGCTCCTATAATTCACCC. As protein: CSAATAPSSYNSP. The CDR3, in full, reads CSAATAPSSYNSPLHF.